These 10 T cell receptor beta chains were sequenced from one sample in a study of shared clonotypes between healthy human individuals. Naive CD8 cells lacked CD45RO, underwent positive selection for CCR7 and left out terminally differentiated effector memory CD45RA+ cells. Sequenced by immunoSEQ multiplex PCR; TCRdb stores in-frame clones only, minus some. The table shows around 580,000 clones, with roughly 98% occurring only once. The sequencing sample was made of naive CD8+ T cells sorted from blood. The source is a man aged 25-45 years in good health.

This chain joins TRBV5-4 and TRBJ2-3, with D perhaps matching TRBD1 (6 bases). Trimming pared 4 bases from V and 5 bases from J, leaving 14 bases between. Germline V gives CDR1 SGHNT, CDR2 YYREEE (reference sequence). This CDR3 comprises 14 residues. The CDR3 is CASSMDSVLDTQYF. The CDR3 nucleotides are TGTGCCAGCAGCATGGACAGTGTTCTAGATACGCAGTATTTT.

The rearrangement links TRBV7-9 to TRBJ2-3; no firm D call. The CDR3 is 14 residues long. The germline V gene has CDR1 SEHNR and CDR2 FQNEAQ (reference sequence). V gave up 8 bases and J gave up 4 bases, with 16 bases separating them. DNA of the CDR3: TGTGCCAGCTTATCAGGTCACAGCGCAGATACGCAGTATTTT. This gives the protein CASLSGHSADTQYF.

This CDR3 reads CASSVVGGQDNEQFF. DNA of the CDR3: TGTGCCAGCAGCGTAGTGGGTGGACAGGACAATGAGCAGTTCTTC. The chain links TRBV9 to TRBJ2-1; the match to TRBD1 covers 7 bases. With 0 bases clipped from V and 5 bases from J, the junction kept 5 bases outside the gene matches. The germline gives CDR1 SGDLS, CDR2 YYNGEE. This CDR3 is 15 amino acids long.

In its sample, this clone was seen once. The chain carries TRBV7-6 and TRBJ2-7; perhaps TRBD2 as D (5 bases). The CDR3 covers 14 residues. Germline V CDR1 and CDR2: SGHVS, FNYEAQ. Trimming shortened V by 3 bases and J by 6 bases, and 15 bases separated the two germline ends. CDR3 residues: CASSFGGVGREQYF. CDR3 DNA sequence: TGTGCCAGCAGCTTCGGAGGAGTAGGTCGCGAGCAGTACTTC.

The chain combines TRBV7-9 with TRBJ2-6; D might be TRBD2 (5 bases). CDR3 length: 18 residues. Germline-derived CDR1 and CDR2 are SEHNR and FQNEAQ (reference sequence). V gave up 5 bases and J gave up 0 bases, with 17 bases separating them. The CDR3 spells CASSHNRGSLSGANVLTF. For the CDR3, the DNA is TGTGCCAGCAGCCATAACCGGGGTTCACTCTCTGGGGCCAACGTCCTGACTTTC. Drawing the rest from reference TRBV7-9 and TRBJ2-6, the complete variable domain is DTGVSQNPRHKITKRGQNVTFRCDPISEHNRLYWYRQTLGQGPEFLTYFQNEAQLEKSRLLSDRFSAERPKGSFSTLEIQRTEQGDSAMYLCASSHNRGSLSGANVLTFGAGSRLTVL.

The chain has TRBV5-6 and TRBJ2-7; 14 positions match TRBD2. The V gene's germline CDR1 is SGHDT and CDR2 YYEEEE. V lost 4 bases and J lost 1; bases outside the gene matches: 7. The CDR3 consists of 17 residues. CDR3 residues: CASSQGLAGVHSYEQYF. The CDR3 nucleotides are TGTGCCAGCAGCCAGGGACTAGCGGGAGTTCATTCCTACGAGCAGTACTTC.

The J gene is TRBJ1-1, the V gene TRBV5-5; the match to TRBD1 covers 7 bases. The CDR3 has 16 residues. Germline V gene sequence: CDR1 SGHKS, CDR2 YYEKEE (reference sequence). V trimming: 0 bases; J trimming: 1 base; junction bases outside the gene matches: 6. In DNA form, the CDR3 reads TGTGCCAGCAGCTTGGATTTGAGGGGGCCGAACACTGAAGCTTTCTTT. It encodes CASSLDLRGPNTEAFF.

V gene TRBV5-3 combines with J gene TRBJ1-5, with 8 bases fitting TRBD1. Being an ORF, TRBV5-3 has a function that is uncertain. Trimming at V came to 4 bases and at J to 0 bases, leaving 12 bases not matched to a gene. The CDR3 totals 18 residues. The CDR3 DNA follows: TGTGCCAGAAGCCGGGACAGGAATTTTCCTTATAGCAATCAGCCCCAGCATTTT. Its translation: CARSRDRNFPYSNQPQHF.

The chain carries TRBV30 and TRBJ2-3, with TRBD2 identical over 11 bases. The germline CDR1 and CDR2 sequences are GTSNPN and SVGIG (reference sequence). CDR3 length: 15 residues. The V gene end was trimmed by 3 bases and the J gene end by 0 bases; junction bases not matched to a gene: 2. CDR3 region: CAWRGLAASTDTQYF. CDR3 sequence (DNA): TGTGCCTGGAGGGGACTAGCGGCCAGCACAGATACGCAGTATTTT.

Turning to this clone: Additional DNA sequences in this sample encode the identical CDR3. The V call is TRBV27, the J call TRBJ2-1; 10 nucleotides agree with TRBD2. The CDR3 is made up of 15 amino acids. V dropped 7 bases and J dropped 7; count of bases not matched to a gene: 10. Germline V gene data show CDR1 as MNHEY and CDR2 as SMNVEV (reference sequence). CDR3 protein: CASTLGASGRNEQFF. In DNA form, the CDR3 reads TGTGCCAGCACCCTAGGAGCTAGCGGGAGAAATGAGCAGTTCTTC.